The rows below give T cell receptor beta chains drawn from one sample of a study of control samples from healthy donors and cancer patients. TCRdb keeps only in-frame clones here, not all; method: immunoSEQ multiplex PCR. The sample contains roughly 100,000 clones, 92% of which appear only once. Input material: blood. The receptors stem from a woman aged 18 to 35 in good health. CDR3s include the opening cysteine and the closing phenylalanine or tryptophan. D genes are given only for firm matches. Rows may omit the clone size; those that give it use once, few, many or a size class.

TRBV9	15	NA	TRBJ1-4	TRBD1	TGTGCCAGCAGCGTTCGACAGGGGGTAAATGAAAAACTGTTTTTT	CASSVRQGVNEKLFF
TRBV5-6	16	NA	TRBJ2-5	NA	TGTGCCAGCAGCTTGGGATACGAATCACAGCAAGAGACCCAGTACTTC	CASSLGYESQQETQYF
TRBV6-5	14	NA	TRBJ2-3	NA	TGTGCCAGCAGCCCCGGGACATTCACAGATACGCAGTATTTT	CASSPGTFTDTQYF
TRBV20-1	10	NA	TRBJ2-5	NA	TGCAGTGCTAGAGTGGAGACCCAGTACTTC	CSARVETQYF
TRBV27	14	NA	TRBJ1-3	TRBD1	TGTGCCAGCAGTACCCAGGACAGGGGAGACACCATATATTTT	CASSTQDRGDTIYF
TRBV19	13	once	TRBJ2-7	NA	TGTGCCAGTAGCCACCGGGCTCCCGGGTCTCAGTACTTC	CASSHRAPGSQYF
TRBV11-2	13	NA	TRBJ2-3	NA	TGTGCCAGCAGCTTTGCCTCCGTAGATACGCAGTATTTT	CASSFASVDTQYF
TRBV5-1	15	once	TRBJ1-6	NA	TGCGCCAGCAGCTTGGTGGGGGTAGGCAATTCACCCCTCCACTTT	CASSLVGVGNSPLHF
TRBV27	13	NA	TRBJ1-2	NA	TGTGCCAGCAGTCACACCCCTGGAAATGGCTACACCTTC	CASSHTPGNGYTF
TRBV9	13	NA	TRBJ1-3	NA	TGTGCCAGCAGTCAGGGTTCTGGAAACACCATATATTTT	CASSQGSGNTIYF
TRBV28	14	NA	TRBJ2-3	TRBD2	TGTGCCAGCATTGGCGGGACTAGTTCGTGGGCGCAGTATTTT	CASIGGTSSWAQYF
TRBV7-3	13	NA	TRBJ2-7	NA	TGTGCCAGCAGCGCCTCATCCCCCTACGAGCAGTACTTC	CASSASSPYEQYF
TRBV10-3	14	NA	TRBJ2-7	NA	TGTGCCATCAGTGACATAGGGGGGTCCTACGAGCAGTACTTC	CAISDIGGSYEQYF
TRBV6-5	15	NA	TRBJ1-4	NA	TGTGCCAGCAGTTACTCCGGGGCCGGCGATGAAAAACTGTTTTTT	CASSYSGAGDEKLFF
TRBV4-3	14	NA	TRBJ2-1	NA	TGCGCCAGCAGCCAGCTGGCAGGGTACAATGAGCAGTTCTTC	CASSQLAGYNEQFF
TRBV10-3	15	NA	TRBJ1-5	TRBD1	TGTGCCATCAGTGGCTCAGGGGGCCGCAATCAGCCCCAGCATTTT	CAISGSGGRNQPQHF
TRBV7-2	14	NA	TRBJ2-3	TRBD1	TGTGCCAGCAGCTTGGGGACAGCCACAGATACGCAGTATTTT	CASSLGTATDTQYF
TRBV6-1	15	NA	TRBJ1-5	NA	TGTGCCAGCAGTGAGCACCAGGGGAAGGGTCAGCCCCAGCATTTT	CASSEHQGKGQPQHF
TRBV3-1/TRBV3-2	14	NA	TRBJ1-5	TRBD1	TGTGCCAGCAGCCACGCCGGACAGGCGGAGCCCCAGCATTTT	CASSHAGQAEPQHF
TRBV27	17	few	TRBJ2-5	TRBD1	TGTGCCAGCAGGCGAGATGCTTCAGGGGGCGCCTGGGAGACCCAGTACTTC	CASRRDASGGAWETQYF
TRBV21-1	17	once	TRBJ1-2	NA	TGTGCCAGCAAAGCTTGTGGGAGAAGGACAGTGCCCTATGGCTACACCTTC	CASKACGRRTVPYGYTF
TRBV3-1/TRBV3-2	16	NA	TRBJ1-1	NA	TGTGCCAGCAGCCAAGGGACGCTCGTAAAGAACACTGAAGCTTTCTTT	CASSQGTLVKNTEAFF
TRBV6-5	14	NA	TRBJ1-5	NA	TGTGCCAGCAGTCAAACCCAGGTGGGTCAGCCCCAGCATTTT	CASSQTQVGQPQHF
TRBV24-1	15	NA	TRBJ2-7	TRBD1	TGTGCCACCAGGAGGGGGACAGGGGAATTCTACGAGCAGTACTTC	CATRRGTGEFYEQYF